This T cell receptor beta chain is from a study of beta chain features in type 1 diabetes. Overall study context: All of the samples together had more than 95 million sorted cells examined. Study outcomes and limitations: People with Type 1 diabetes carried modestly yet significantly shorter TCRB CDR3s in all four CD4+ subsets.

With regard to this clone: Its antigen is currently unknown.

Reverse transcribing all isolated RNA meant expressed TCRB transcripts were sequenced. The repertoire was sequenced with immunoSEQ multiplex PCR; TCRdb's copy has only in-frame clones and lacks some. The table has around 430,000 clones, around 30% seen once; the top ten hold around 0.065%. The length of the CDR3 is 15 residues. CDR1 and CDR2 (germline): SGHTA, FQGTGA. J was trimmed by 8 bases and V by 6 bases; bases with no gene match: 7. The gene calls are TRBV7-3 and TRBJ2-1, with 13 bases fitting TRBD2. Sequences were obtained from naive CD4+ T cells from blood. This clonotype was sampled from a man aged 18 to 30 in good health. CDR3 loop: CASSQLAGGTDEQFF. The DNA for the CDR3 is TGTGCCAGCAGTCAACTAGCGGGAGGGACCGATGAGCAGTTCTTC.